This TCR beta chain was recovered during a study of blood T cell repertoires in COVID-19. Study-level information: Samples came from the United States, Italy and Spain, spanning acute and convalescent COVID-19. T cells, B-cell-depleted T cells, or PBMCs supplied cDNA or gDNA.

This CDR3 comprises 14 residues. Germline CDR1 SNHLY, CDR2 FYNNEI. V was pared by 6 bases and J by 4 bases, with 15 bases between. In the original workflow: Researchers report that nucleated cell counts were estimated from reference gene primer amplification. TCRdb's copy holds only in-frame clones and misses some; the assay was immunoSEQ multiplex PCR. D and trimming were read from the DNA, whereas the V and J calls and clone size are those reported in that table. The profile shows a few hundred thousand clones, 70% to 80% of them singletons. The sequencing sample was made of peripheral blood. The V gene is TRBV2, the J gene TRBJ1-2; D is perhaps TRBD1 (6 bases). The sequence came from a woman at least 80 years old with acute or convalescent COVID-19. The CDR3 DNA reads as TGTGCCAGCAGCCCCGCGGGGGGCTCCTATGGCTACACCTTC. This codes for CASSPAGGSYGYTF.